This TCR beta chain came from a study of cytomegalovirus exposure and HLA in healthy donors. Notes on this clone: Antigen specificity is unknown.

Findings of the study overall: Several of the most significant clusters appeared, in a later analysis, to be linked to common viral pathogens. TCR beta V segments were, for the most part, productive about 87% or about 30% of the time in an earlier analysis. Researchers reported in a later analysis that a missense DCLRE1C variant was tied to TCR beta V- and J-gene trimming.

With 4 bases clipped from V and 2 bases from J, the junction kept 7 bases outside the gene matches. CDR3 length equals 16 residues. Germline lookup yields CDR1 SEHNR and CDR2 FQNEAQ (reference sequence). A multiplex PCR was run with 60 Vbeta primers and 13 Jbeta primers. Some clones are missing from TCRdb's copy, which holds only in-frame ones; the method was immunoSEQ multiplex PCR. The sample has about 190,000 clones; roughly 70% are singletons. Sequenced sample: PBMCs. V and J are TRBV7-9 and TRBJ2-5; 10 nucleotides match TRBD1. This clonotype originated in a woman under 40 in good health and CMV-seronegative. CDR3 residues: CASSSQKDRGQETQYF. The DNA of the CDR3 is TGTGCCAGCAGCTCCCAAAAGGACAGGGGGCAAGAGACCCAGTACTTC.